This is a list of T cell receptor beta chains from one sample in a study of cytomegalovirus exposure and HLA in healthy donors. Only in-frame clones appear in the TCRdb table, and some are missing; sequencing was by immunoSEQ multiplex PCR. The table has some 150,000 clones, around four fifths seen once. Source material: PBMCs. These receptor sequences come from a woman between 50 and 59 years old in good health and CMV-seronegative. The CDR3 runs from the conserved cysteine through the conserved F or W. D genes are given only for firm matches. Clone size is given for some rows only: seen once, a few or many times, or a class if the clone is expanded.

cdr3_length d_call j_call v_call clone_size cdr3_nt cdr3_aa
13 . TRBJ2-7 TRBV7-8 . TGTGCCAGCAGCCCAGGGTTTACCTACGAGCAGTACTTC CASSPGFTYEQYF
14 . TRBJ2-6 TRBV18 . TGTGCCAGCTCACCCAGGTCTGGGGCCAACGTCCTGACTTTC CASSPRSGANVLTF
13 TRBD1 TRBJ2-7 TRBV2 . TGTGCCAGCAGGGGGGGGACAGGGATCGAGCAGTACTTC CASRGGTGIEQYF
17 TRBD1 TRBJ1-4 TRBV5-6 few TGTGCCAGCAGCTTGGTGCGAGGGGGCGATTCTAATGAAAAACTGTTTTTT CASSLVRGGDSNEKLFF
12 . TRBJ2-7 TRBV10-2 . TGCGCCAGCAGTGAGCCCCGGTACGAGCAGTACTTC CASSEPRYEQYF
18 . TRBJ1-1 TRBV4-1 . TGCGCCAGCAGCGGAAGAACCGGGGGGGGCGGGGTGAACACTGAAGCTTTCTTT CASSGRTGGGGVNTEAFF
16 . TRBJ1-5 TRBV4-1 . TGCGCCAGCAGCCCCCAAACGACAAGTCACAATCAGCCCCAGCATTTT CASSPQTTSHNQPQHF
14 TRBD1 TRBJ1-1 TRBV7-2 . TGTGCCAGCAGCCCAGGGACAGGGGGTACTGAAGCTTTCTTT CASSPGTGGTEAFF
17 TRBD2 TRBJ2-7 TRBV19 . TGTGCCAGTACCCCCTCAGCGGGAGGTACCAGCTCCTACGAGCAGTACTTC CASTPSAGGTSSYEQYF
13 . TRBJ1-6 TRBV2 once TGTGCCAGCAGGGACAGAGCGGGAAGGTCCCTCCACTTT CASRDRAGRSLHF
13 TRBD1 TRBJ1-2 TRBV5-5 . TGTGCCAGCAGCTCAGGGGGAGGCTATGGCTACACCTTC CASSSGGGYGYTF
16 TRBD1 TRBJ2-6 TRBV5-1 . TGCGCCAGCAGCTTGGACAGGGGCTCTGGGGCCAACGTCCTGACTTTC CASSLDRGSGANVLTF
16 . TRBJ1-4 TRBV9 . TGTGCCAGCAGCGTAGCTCCCCTAACAGGGAATGAAAAACTGTTCTTT CASSVAPLTGNEKLFF
13 TRBD2 TRBJ2-3 TRBV28 . TGTGCCAGTGTCACTAGCGGGGCAGATACGCAGTATTTT CASVTSGADTQYF